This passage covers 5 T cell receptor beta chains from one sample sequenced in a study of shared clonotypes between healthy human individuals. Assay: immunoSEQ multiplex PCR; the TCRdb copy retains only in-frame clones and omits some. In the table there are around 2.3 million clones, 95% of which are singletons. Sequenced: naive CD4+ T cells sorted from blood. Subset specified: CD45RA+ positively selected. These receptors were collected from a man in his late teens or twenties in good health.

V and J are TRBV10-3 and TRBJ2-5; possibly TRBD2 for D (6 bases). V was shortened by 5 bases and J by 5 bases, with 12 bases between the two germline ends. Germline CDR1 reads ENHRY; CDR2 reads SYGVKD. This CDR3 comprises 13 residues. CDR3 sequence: CAISQAGGETQYF. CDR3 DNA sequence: TGTGCCATCAGTCAGGCCGGGGGTGAGACCCAGTACTTC.

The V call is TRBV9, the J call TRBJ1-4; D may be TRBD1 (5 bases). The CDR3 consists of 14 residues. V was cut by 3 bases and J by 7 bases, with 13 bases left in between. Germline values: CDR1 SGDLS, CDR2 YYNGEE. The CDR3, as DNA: TGTGCCAGCAGCGGAGGGACTCCACCTGAAAAACTGTTTTTT. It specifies CASSGGTPPEKLFF.

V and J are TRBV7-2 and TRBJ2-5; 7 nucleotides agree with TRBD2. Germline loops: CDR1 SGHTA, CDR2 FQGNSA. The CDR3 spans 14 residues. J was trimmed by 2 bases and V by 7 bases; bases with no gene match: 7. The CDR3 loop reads CASTLVGGQETQYF. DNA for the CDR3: TGTGCCAGCACCCTTGTGGGGGGGCAAGAGACCCAGTACTTC.

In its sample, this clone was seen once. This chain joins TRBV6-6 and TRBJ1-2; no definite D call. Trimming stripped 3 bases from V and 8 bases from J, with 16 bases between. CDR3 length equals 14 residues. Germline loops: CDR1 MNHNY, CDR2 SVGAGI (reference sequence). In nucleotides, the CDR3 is TGTGCCAGCAGTTATGGGGAGGGCGAGCAGGGCTACACCTTC. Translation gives CASSYGEGEQGYTF.

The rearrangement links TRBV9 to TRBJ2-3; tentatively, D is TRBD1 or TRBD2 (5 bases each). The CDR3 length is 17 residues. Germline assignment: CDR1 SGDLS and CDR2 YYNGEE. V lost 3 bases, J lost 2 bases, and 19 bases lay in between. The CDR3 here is CASSAGEWGTATDTQYF. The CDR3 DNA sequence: TGTGCCAGCAGCGCCGGGGAGTGGGGGACGGCCACAGATACGCAGTATTTT. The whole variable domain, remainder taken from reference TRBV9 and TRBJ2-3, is DSGVTQTPKHLITATGQRVTLRCSPRSGDLSVYWYQQSLDQGLQFLIQYYNGEERAKGNILERFSAQQFPDLHSELNLSSLELGDSALYFCASSAGEWGTATDTQYFGPGTRLTVL.